Described below is a single T cell receptor (beta chain) sequence and its context. CDR1 and CDR2 from the germline V gene are ENHRY and SYGVKD. This CDR3 region has 13 residues. The junction had 6 bases not matched to a gene; V was cut back by 6 bases and J by 11 bases. This entry is derived from a study of blood T cell repertoires in COVID-19. As processed by the authors: Amplified reference gene primers provided the basis for estimating nucleated cell counts. The repertoire was sequenced with immunoSEQ multiplex PCR; TCRdb's copy has only in-frame clones and lacks some. V and J calls and clone size are given by that table; D and trimming were obtained from the DNA. The table includes more than 150,000 clones, around 81% detected once. While infection was still active, Seattle patients were enrolled and then followed longitudinally.

V and J are TRBV10-3 and TRBJ1-6; 8 positions agree with TRBD1. Sequences were obtained from peripheral blood. The receptor's source is a woman older than 75 with COVID-19, enrolled during active disease. CDR3 loop: CAIRPDRDTPLHF. CDR3 coding DNA: TGTGCCATCAGGCCGGACAGGGATACACCCCTCCACTTT.